This T cell receptor (beta chain) was captured by sequencing in a study of T cell responses to AZD1222 COVID-19 vaccine. Study-level points and caveats: Increases in Spike-specific TCR breadth and depth were seen after two AZD1222 doses. In a largely white British group with more females than males, clonal diversity was possibly underestimated.

The analysis combined second doses at about 4 or about 12 weeks. Here immunoSEQ multiplex PCR was the method, and the copy in TCRdb shows in-frame clones only, minus some. The top ten hold approximately 9% of the sample, which has approximately 140,000 clones, about 91% seen once. Turning to this clone: Its antigen is not known.

Germline CDR1 and CDR2: MDHEN and SYDVKM. This CDR3 contains 14 residues. V shed 6 bases, J shed 6 bases, and the junction held 10 bases outside the gene matches. The chain carries TRBV28 and TRBJ1-2; 7 nucleotides align to TRBD1. The source of this sequence is an adult who received the AZD1222 COVID-19 vaccine. The sequenced sample was peripheral blood, obtained 28 days after the second AZD1222 dose. CDR3 nucleotides: TGTGCCAGCAGACGGGACAGAAGATCGGATGGCTACACCTTC. This sequence encodes CASRRDRRSDGYTF.